The source of this T cell receptor (beta chain) is a study of technical replicates of blood from a few donors. The CDR3 is made up of 13 amino acids. Germline values: CDR1 SGHRS, CDR2 YFSETQ. Trimming took off 4 bases at V and 4 bases at J, with 12 bases between the two ends. The protocol was immunoSEQ multiplex PCR, while the TCRdb copy is restricted to in-frame clones and leaves out a portion. Seen here are 75,000 to 100,000 clones, approximately 96% observed once, and the top ten hold less than 0.45%. Specimen: T cells isolated from PBMCs. This receptor was identified in a human donor in good health. The rearrangement uses TRBV5-1 and TRBJ2-7; tentatively, D is TRBD2 (6 bases). CDR3 DNA sequence: TGCGCCAGCAGCCCCCGAGCGGGTTACGAGCAGTACTTC. Its translation is CASSPRAGYEQYF.